This T cell receptor (beta chain) was retrieved from a study of control samples from healthy donors and cancer patients. The CDR3 extends over 20 amino acids. V lost 2 bases to trimming and J lost 3 bases; unmatched junction nucleotides: 18. Per the germline V gene, CDR1 is SGHVS and CDR2 is FQNEAQ. This table comes from immunoSEQ multiplex PCR, and its TCRdb copy is limited to in-frame clones, with some not included. The table lists about 200,000 clones, with more than 2% in the top ten. This sequence joins TRBV7-8 and TRBJ1-3, with 8 bases fitting TRBD1. This receptor was taken from a woman aged 25 to 39 in good health. Specimen: blood. CDR3 in DNA: TGTGCCAGCAGCTTAAGGGGGACAGGATCTACTCTGTCCTATGGAAACACCATATATTTT. It is translated as CASSLRGTGSTLSYGNTIYF.